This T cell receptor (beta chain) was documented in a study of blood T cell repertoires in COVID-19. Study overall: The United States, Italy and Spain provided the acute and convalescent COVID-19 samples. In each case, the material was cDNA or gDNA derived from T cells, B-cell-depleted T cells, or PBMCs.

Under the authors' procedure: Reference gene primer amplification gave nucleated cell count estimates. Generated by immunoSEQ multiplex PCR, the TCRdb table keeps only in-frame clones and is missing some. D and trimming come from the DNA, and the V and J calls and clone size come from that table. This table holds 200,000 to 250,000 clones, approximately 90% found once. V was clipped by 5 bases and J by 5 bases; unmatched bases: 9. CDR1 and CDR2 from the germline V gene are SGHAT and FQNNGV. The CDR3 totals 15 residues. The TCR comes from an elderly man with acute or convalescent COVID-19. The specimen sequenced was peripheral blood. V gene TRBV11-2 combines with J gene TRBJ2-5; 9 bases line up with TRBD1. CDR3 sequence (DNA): TGTGCCAGCAGCGGCGGGGACAGGGTGGTGGAGACCCAGTACTTC. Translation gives CASSGGDRVVETQYF.